The rows below give T cell receptor beta chains drawn from one sample of a study of T cell repertoires in cytomegalovirus infection. The antigens of these receptors remain unknown. TCRdb analysed the reads with MiXCR anew, one entry per CDR3 protein. The sample has about 830,000 distinct CDR3 sequences; 30% to 35% are singletons. Sequencing used cultured CD8+ T cells from PBMCs, obtained from culture after CMV antigen stimulation. Receptor source: a human donor in good health (CMV status not recorded). Some clones in this sample may be carry-over from other donors' samples. Both conserved end residues are part of each CDR3. The order of the fields is CDR3 protein, CDR3 DNA, D gene, CDR3 length, J gene, clone size, V gene. A D gene is named only where the DNA matches it firmly. Some rows mark clone size as missing; the rest say once, few, many or name a class of expanded clone.

CASSFTSGGPGITQYF TGTGCCAGCAGCTTTACTAGCGGGGGGCCGGGGATTACGCAGTATTTT TRBD2 16 TRBJ2-3 many TRBV5-6
CASRIHTEAFF TGTGCCAGCAGGATTCACACTGAAGCTTTCTTT . 11 TRBJ1-1 . TRBV7-9
CASSPGAGGYTF TGTGCCAGTAGTCCAGGGGCTGGTGGCTACACCTTC . 12 TRBJ1-2 . TRBV9
CASSKSGADYGYTF TGTGCCAGCAGCAAATCGGGGGCAGACTATGGCTACACCTTC . 14 TRBJ1-2 few TRBV27
CSARGNNQPQHF TGCAGTGCTAGAGGGAACAATCAGCCCCAGCATTTT . 12 TRBJ1-5 many TRBV20-1
CASSSPRAKDTQYF TGTGCCAGCAGTTCACCCCGGGCCAAGGATACGCAGTATTTT . 14 TRBJ2-3 . TRBV7-6
CASSLEGSSGSYNEQFF TGTGCCAGCAGCTTAGAAGGGAGTAGCGGCTCCTACAATGAGCAGTTCTTC . 17 TRBJ2-1 . TRBV7-9
CSAGDSWDEKLFF TGCAGTGCTGGGGACAGCTGGGATGAAAAACTGTTTTTT TRBD1 13 TRBJ1-4 few TRBV20-1
CASSFGRNEQYF TGTGCCAGCAGCTTTGGAAGAAACGAGCAGTACTTC . 12 TRBJ2-7 few TRBV12-3/TRBV12-4
CASSYGGTGDGYTF TGTGCCAGCAGCTACGGCGGGACAGGGGATGGCTACACCTTC TRBD1 14 TRBJ1-2 few TRBV7-9
CASSSATSGVTETQYF TGTGCCAGCAGCTCCGCGACTAGCGGGGTGACAGAGACCCAGTACTTC TRBD2 16 TRBJ2-5 . TRBV7-9